These T cell receptor beta chains were read from a single sample in a study of cytomegalovirus exposure and HLA in healthy donors. TCRdb keeps only in-frame clones here, not all; method: immunoSEQ multiplex PCR. The table lists around 150,000 clones, 84% of them singletons, with roughly 10% in the top ten. The sequencing input was PBMCs. These receptors all stem from a man aged 25 to 45 in good health and CMV-seropositive. CDR3s include the opening cysteine and the closing phenylalanine or tryptophan. The D gene is left open where the match is weak. Not every row has a clone size; where given, it reads once, few, many or a size class.

j_call | clone_size | d_call | v_call | cdr3_nt | cdr3_aa
TRBJ2-5 | . | TRBD1 | TRBV25-1 | TGTGCCAGCAGTCAGGACAGGGGGCGGGAAGAGACCCAGTACTTC | CASSQDRGREETQYF
TRBJ2-5 | once | TRBD1 | TRBV4-1 | TGCGCCAGCAGCCAGCCCTTCGACAGGGCCCGGATAGAGACCCAGTACTTC | CASSQPFDRARIETQYF
TRBJ2-3 | . | TRBD2 | TRBV7-8 | TGTGCCAGCAGCTGGCGGGGGGGCCAAGATACGCAGTATTTT | CASSWRGGQDTQYF
TRBJ1-2 | . | . | TRBV10-3 | TGTGCCAACGGACAGAAAGCGTGGTACTATGGCTACACCTTC | CANGQKAWYYGYTF
TRBJ2-3 | . | TRBD2 | TRBV2 | TGTGCCAGCAGTGTAGGGACTAGCGGGCCAATTAGTAATACGCAGTATTTT | CASSVGTSGPISNTQYF
TRBJ2-6 | . | . | TRBV19 | TGTGCCAGTATTGGGGTACCGGGACTCAAGCTGTCTGGGGCCAACGTCCTGACTTTC | CASIGVPGLKLSGANVLTF
TRBJ2-2 | few | . | TRBV6-4 | TGTGCCAGCAGTGCAGGGAACACCGGGGAGCTGTTTTTT | CASSAGNTGELFF
TRBJ2-1 | . | TRBD2 | TRBV5-1 | TGCGCCAGCAGTTCGGGGGGAGACAATGAGCAGTTCTTC | CASSSGGDNEQFF
TRBJ2-5 | . | . | TRBV9 | TGTGCCAGCAGCCCCCGGGGTAGCGGAGCCATCCAAGAGACCCAGTACTTC | CASSPRGSGAIQETQYF
TRBJ2-7 | . | . | TRBV20-1 | TGCAGTGCTAGCCTAGACGAGCAGTACTTC | CSASLDEQYF
TRBJ1-1 | . | . | TRBV9 | TGTGCCAGCAGCGTAGAGGCGGGGAACACTGAAGCTTTCTTT | CASSVEAGNTEAFF
TRBJ1-2 | . | . | TRBV28 | TGTGCCAGCAATGCGGACTTCTATGGCTACACCTTC | CASNADFYGYTF
TRBJ2-7 | . | TRBD1 | TRBV13 | TGTGCCAGCAGCGCCCGGACAGGGAACGACGAGCAGTACTTC | CASSARTGNDEQYF
TRBJ1-4 | . | . | TRBV5-1 | TGCGCCAGCAGCTTGGAGAGTGAAAAACTGTTTTTT | CASSLESEKLFF
TRBJ1-1 | . | . | TRBV25-1 | TGTGCCAGCAGTGAACAGGGGACGAACACTGAAGCTTTCTTT | CASSEQGTNTEAFF
TRBJ2-1 | once | TRBD1 | TRBV7-9 | TGTGCCAGCAGCTTAGCCTTCGGGACAGGTACAAATGAGCAGTTCTTC | CASSLAFGTGTNEQFF
TRBJ1-2 | . | . | TRBV30 | TGTGCCTGGAGTAACGAACAGGGTGGTGGCTACACCTTC | CAWSNEQGGGYTF
TRBJ1-6 | . | TRBD1 | TRBV2 | TGTGCCAGGGGACAGGGGGTTGGAGGATCACCCCTCCACTTT | CARGQGVGGSPLHF
TRBJ2-1 | . | TRBD1 | TRBV10-1 | TGCGCCAGCAGTGAGTTCCCAGGACAGGGTGCCTACAATGAGCAGTTCTTC | CASSEFPGQGAYNEQFF
TRBJ1-4 | . | . | TRBV28 | TGTGCCAGCAGTTTAGGCGGCCTAAATGAAAAACTGTTTTTT | CASSLGGLNEKLFF
TRBJ1-2 | . | . | TRBV9 | TGTGCCAGCAGCGTAGTTACAGCCCCGGACTACACCTTC | CASSVVTAPDYTF
TRBJ1-5 | . | . | TRBV11-2 | TGTGCCAGCAGCCCGGCCGGGTCCTTCAATCAGCCCCAGCATTTT | CASSPAGSFNQPQHF
TRBJ2-7 | . | TRBD1 | TRBV2 | TGTGCCAGCAGTGATTGGACAGGGTCCTACGAGCAGTACTTC | CASSDWTGSYEQYF
TRBJ1-2 | . | TRBD1 | TRBV6-5 | TGTGCCAGCAGCCTACTCCGGACAGGGCATGGCTACACCTTC | CASSLLRTGHGYTF
TRBJ2-5 | . | TRBD2 | TRBV2 | TGTGCCAGCAGTGGAGCGGGAGGCACAGAGACCCAGTACTTC | CASSGAGGTETQYF
TRBJ1-1 | once | TRBD1 | TRBV6-5 | TGTGCCAGCAGACTGATATCCGACAGGGGGCGGGAGGCTTTCTTT | CASRLISDRGREAFF
TRBJ2-1 | . | TRBD1 | TRBV28 | TGTGCCAGCAGTACTCCCGGACAGGGGGCTAAGGAGCAGTTCTTC | CASSTPGQGAKEQFF
TRBJ1-1 | . | . | TRBV27 | TGTGCCAGCAGTTTTCAGGGAAGCACTGAAGCTTTCTTT | CASSFQGSTEAFF
TRBJ1-1 | once | . | TRBV28 | TGTGCCAGCAGTTTATGGGCAGCTGAAGCTTTCTTT | CASSLWAAEAFF
TRBJ2-7 | . | . | TRBV7-6 | TGTGCCAGCAGCCACCCGGGATATCGCGAGCAGTACTTC | CASSHPGYREQYF
TRBJ2-1 | . | TRBD2 | TRBV6-6 | TGTGCCAGCGGATCCCCGGGGTTAGCGGGAGCGGTTGAGCAGTTCTTC | CASGSPGLAGAVEQFF
TRBJ2-6 | . | . | TRBV6-5 | TGTGCCAGCACCCAGGATTCCTCTGGGGCCAACGTCCTGACTTTC | CASTQDSSGANVLTF
TRBJ1-5 | . | . | TRBV6-1 | TGTGCCAGCAGTGGTATGGGTTTGGGCCAGCCCCAGCATTTT | CASSGMGLGQPQHF
TRBJ2-3 | . | TRBD1 | TRBV5-1 | TGCGCCAGCAGCTTGGGACAGGGGGCTAGCACAGATACGCAGTATTTT | CASSLGQGASTDTQYF
TRBJ2-7 | . | . | TRBV6-1 | TGTGCCAGTCGGAGCTACGAGCAGTACTTC | CASRSYEQYF
TRBJ2-7 | . | . | TRBV11-3 | TGTGCCAGCAGCTTCGGGGGAGAGGCCTACGAGCAGTACTTC | CASSFGGEAYEQYF
TRBJ2-1 | . | . | TRBV9 | TGTGCCAGCAGCGTAGCCCCAGGGACCTACAATGAGCAGTTCTTC | CASSVAPGTYNEQFF
TRBJ2-3 | . | TRBD2 | TRBV7-6 | TGTGCCAGCAGCTTAACGCCTCGGGCTAGCGGTCCTAGGGATACGCAGTATTTT | CASSLTPRASGPRDTQYF
TRBJ2-5 | . | . | TRBV27 | TGTGCCAGCAGTTTAGATCTCGGAGGAGACCAGTACTTC | CASSLDLGGDQYF
TRBJ2-7 | . | . | TRBV18 | TGTGCCAGCTCACCACCGGTCCGTCCCTACTCCTACGAGCAGTACTTC | CASSPPVRPYSYEQYF
TRBJ1-2 | . | . | TRBV9 | TGTGCCAGCAGCGCGGGTCCGGGCAGCGGCTATGGCTACACCTTC | CASSAGPGSGYGYTF
TRBJ2-2 | . | TRBD2 | TRBV7-7 | TGTGCCAGCAGCGCGTCCGGGACTAGCATCACCGGGGAGCTGTTTTTT | CASSASGTSITGELFF
TRBJ2-1 | . | TRBD2 | TRBV29-1 | TGCAGCGTCCAGCGGGGGAATGAGCAGTTCTTC | CSVQRGNEQFF
TRBJ1-5 | . | . | TRBV7-2 | TGTGCCAGCAGCAGACACGGGGGTTCTCAGCCCCAGCATTTT | CASSRHGGSQPQHF
TRBJ2-1 | . | . | TRBV19 | TGTGCCAGTAGTACCCAGTCCTTCGAGCAGTTCTTC | CASSTQSFEQFF
TRBJ2-7 | . | TRBD1 | TRBV29-1 | TGCAGCGCGACAGGGGGTTCCTCCTACGAGCAGTACTTC | CSATGGSSYEQYF
TRBJ1-4 | once | . | TRBV28 | TGTGCCAGCAGCACGGCGGGGGCGACGAAGGATGAAAAACTGTTTTTT | CASSTAGATKDEKLFF
TRBJ1-2 | . | TRBD1 | TRBV9 | TGTGCCAGCAGCGTAGACGGGACAGCCTATGGCTACACCTTC | CASSVDGTAYGYTF
TRBJ2-7 | few | TRBD2 | TRBV5-4 | TGTGCCAGCAGCCCTACTAGCGGAACGTCTCATTTC | CASSPTSGTSHF
TRBJ1-1 | . | . | TRBV15 | TGTGCCACCAGCAGGACAGCCAACACTGAAGCTTTCTTT | CATSRTANTEAFF
TRBJ1-1 | . | . | TRBV5-1 | TGCGCCAGCAGCTTGCTCTCAGGGGACACTGAAGCTTTCTTT | CASSLLSGDTEAFF